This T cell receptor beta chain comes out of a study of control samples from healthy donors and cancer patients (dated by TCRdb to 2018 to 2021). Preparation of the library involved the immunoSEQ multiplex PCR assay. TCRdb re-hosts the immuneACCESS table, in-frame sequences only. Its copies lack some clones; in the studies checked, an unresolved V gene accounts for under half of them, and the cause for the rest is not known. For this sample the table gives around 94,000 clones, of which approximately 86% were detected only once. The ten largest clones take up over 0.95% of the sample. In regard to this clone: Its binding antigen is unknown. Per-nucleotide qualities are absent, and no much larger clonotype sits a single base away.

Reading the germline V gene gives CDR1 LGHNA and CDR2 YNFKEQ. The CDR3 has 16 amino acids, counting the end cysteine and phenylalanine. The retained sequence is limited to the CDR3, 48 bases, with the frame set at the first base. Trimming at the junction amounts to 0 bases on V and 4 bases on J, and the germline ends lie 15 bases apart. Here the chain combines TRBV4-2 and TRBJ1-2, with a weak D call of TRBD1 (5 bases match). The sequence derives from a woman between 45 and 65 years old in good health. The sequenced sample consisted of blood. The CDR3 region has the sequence CASSQEINEGTYGYTF. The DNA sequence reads TGTGCCAGCAGCCAAGAAATCAACGAGGGGACCTATGGCTACACCTTC.